These 7 T cell receptor beta chains share one sample of origin, sequenced in a study of siplizumab effects on memory and regulatory T cells. Data came from immunoSEQ multiplex PCR; TCRdb stores just in-frame clones and leaves some out. The top ten clones hold 0.55% to 0.85% of a sample with some 100,000 clones, 92% of them seen once. The sample was Tregs sorted from blood. The receptors come from a human donor in good health.

The V gene is TRBV5-1, the J gene TRBJ2-1; no firm D call. V was shortened by 0 bases and J by 4 bases, with 8 bases between the two germline ends. Per the germline V gene, CDR1 is SGHRS and CDR2 is YFSETQ. This CDR3 is built from 14 residues. This chain's CDR3 is CASSLDANYNEQFF. CDR3 nucleotides: TGCGCCAGCAGCTTGGATGCCAATTACAATGAGCAGTTCTTC.

The genes are TRBV5-5 and TRBJ1-5, with a weak D call TRBD1 (5 bases). The V end was cut by 0 bases, the J end by 3 bases, with 13 bases between. CDR1 is SGHKS, CDR2 YYEKEE, per germline (reference sequence). The CDR3 loop spans 16 amino acids. The CDR3 loop is CASSLVGGWPNQPQHF. In nucleotides, the CDR3 is TGTGCCAGCAGCTTGGTTGGGGGGTGGCCCAATCAGCCCCAGCATTTT.

The rearrangement links TRBV5-1 to TRBJ1-3; D not certain. Germline assignment: CDR1 SGHRS and CDR2 YFSETQ. This CDR3 region has 14 residues. Trimming took off 0 bases at V and 4 bases at J, with 8 bases between the two ends. This chain's CDR3 is CASSLGHDGNTIYF. DNA of the CDR3: TGCGCCAGCAGCTTGGGACATGACGGAAACACCATATATTTT.

The sample holds a few counts of this clone. The chain couples TRBV7-8 to TRBJ2-3, with TRBD2 matching over 7 bases. The CDR3 is 18 amino acids. The V segment lost 1 base and the J segment 2 bases; nucleotides outside the gene matches: 12. The germline V gene has CDR1 SGHVS and CDR2 FQNEAQ. DNA of the CDR3: TGTGCCAGCAGCTTAGAGGGCGGGAGCCATTCCGACACAGATACGCAGTATTTT. This encodes CASSLEGGSHSDTDTQYF.

The chain uses TRBV27 and TRBJ2-1; TRBD1 aligns across 8 bases. V lost 1 base and J lost 7; bases outside the gene matches: 6. The CDR3 is made up of 15 amino acids. The germline CDR1 and CDR2 sequences are MNHEY and SMNVEV (reference sequence). The CDR3 nucleotides are TGTGCCAGCAGTTTATTCAGGGGGCGCGCTAATGAGCAGTTCTTC. This gives the protein CASSLFRGRANEQFF.

The V and J genes are TRBV11-2 and TRBJ2-7; D might be TRBD2 (6 bases). The CDR3 is 17 residues long. V was cut by 0 bases and J by 5 bases, with 20 bases left in between. CDR1 is SGHAT and CDR2 is FQNNGV in the germline V gene. CDR3 DNA sequence: TGTGCCAGCAGCTTAGACCGAATAGCGGTAGTGTCGAACGAGCAGTACTTC. Amino acid sequence: CASSLDRIAVVSNEQYF.

The rearrangement links TRBV5-1 to TRBJ2-7; no clear D gene. This CDR3 has 13 residues. Trimming pared 4 bases from V and 0 bases from J, leaving 8 bases between. The germline V gene encodes CDR1 SGHRS and CDR2 YFSETQ. The CDR3 sequence: CASSPGSSYEQYF. The CDR3 nucleotides read TGCGCCAGCAGCCCCGGAAGCTCCTACGAGCAGTACTTC.